The clone carrying this T cell receptor beta chain came up once. Generated by immunoSEQ multiplex PCR, the TCRdb table keeps only in-frame clones and is missing some. The sample shows approximately 92,000 clones, 85% to 95% of them seen only once. This entry belongs to a study of technical replicates of blood from four donors. The CDR3 is made up of 12 amino acids. With 3 bases removed from V and 5 bases from J, the gap between germline ends came to 7 bases. Germline V gives CDR1 MGHDK, CDR2 SYGVNS. Material: T cells isolated from PBMCs. The clonotype was recovered from a human donor in good health. The chain recombines TRBV25-1 with TRBJ2-5; D is undetermined. The DNA for the CDR3 is TGTGCCAGCAGTGATATGAGGGAGACCCAGTACTTC. Protein product: CASSDMRETQYF.